This T cell receptor (beta chain) derives from a study of CD8+CD57+ T cells in acquired aplastic anemia. Study context: Across the sorted CD4+ and CD8+ cells, DNA amounts averaged approximately 3.1 ug.

Study results and caveats: Significant differences in CD8+ Simpson's diversity were not observed between patients and controls. Around 29 CD8+ CDR3 sequences were shared between patients and controls.

Germline values: CDR1 SGHTA, CDR2 FQGNSA. This CDR3 has 13 amino acids. V lost 7 bases and J lost 9; bases outside the gene matches: 11. Flow cytometry had shown expanded CD8+CD57+ cells in the patients chosen for sequencing. Patient blood was sampled before any therapy had been received. Of note for this clonotype: What it binds is unknown.

The use of genomic DNA as template underpinned the TCR beta VDJ and CDR3 profiling. TCRdb used MiXCR to reprocess the reads, holding one entry per CDR3 protein. Of 200,000 or so distinct CDR3 sequences listed, 55% to 65% are singletons. The sequence was obtained from a human donor with aplastic anemia. The rearrangement joins TRBV7-2 to TRBJ2-7; 8 bases agree with TRBD2. The sequenced sample was sorted CD4+, CD8+, or CD8+CD57+ T cells (not recorded which) from PBMCs. CDR3 sequence: CASNPGGSPGQYF. CDR3 bases: TGTGCCAGCAACCCGGGGGGGTCCCCTGGGCAGTACTTC.